This entry describes one T cell receptor (beta chain). This sample is drawn from a study of blood T cell repertoires in COVID-19. Only in-frame clones appear in the TCRdb table, and some are missing; sequencing was by immunoSEQ multiplex PCR. Among a few hundred thousand clones listed, around 88% were seen once. Cohort 3 donors counted as recovered after two negative PCRs, clearance, or resolved symptoms. V lost 3 bases to trimming and J lost 5 bases, with 16 bases between them. The germline V gene has CDR1 MNHEY and CDR2 SMNVEV (reference sequence). The CDR3 is 15 residues long. Input material: PBMCs or T cells enriched from blood (not recorded which). The chain has TRBV27 and TRBJ2-5; D might be TRBD2 (6 bases). This clonotype was sampled from a woman in her thirties or forties who had recovered from COVID-19. CDR3 region: CASSFGGSLVETQYF. CDR3 nucleotide sequence: TGTGCCAGCAGTTTTGGGGGGTCGTTGGTGGAGACCCAGTACTTC.